This entry lists 19 T cell receptor beta chains sequenced from one sample in a study of PD-1 blockade in mismatch repair-deficient tumors. The table came from immunoSEQ multiplex PCR; TCRdb's copy has only in-frame clones and leaves some out. Of approximately 130,000 clones in the sample, 86% are singletons; the top ten hold around an eighth. Sequenced here: peripheral blood, sampled 44 weeks after starting pembrolizumab. The receptors here all came from an adult with mismatch repair-deficient cancer.

This clone was seen just once. The V gene is TRBV7-3, the J gene TRBJ2-3; D gene uncertain. The CDR3 runs to 13 residues. The germline V gene encodes CDR1 SGHTA and CDR2 FQGTGA. V was pared by 0 bases and J by 5 bases, with 6 bases between. CDR3 DNA: TGTGCCAGCAGCTTAACCCTCAGAGATACGCAGTATTTT. As protein: CASSLTLRDTQYF.

The chain links TRBV18 to TRBJ2-1; 9 bases are a match to TRBD1. The CDR3 is 16 residues long. Trimming cost V 3 bases and J 5 bases; bases outside gene matches: 8. Per the germline V gene, CDR1 is KGHSH and CDR2 is LQKENI. The CDR3 DNA reads as TGTGCCAGCTCACCGCGAGGGGGACAGGGAAACAATGAGCAGTTCTTC. Translated, it gives CASSPRGGQGNNEQFF.

This chain connects TRBV7-2 to TRBJ2-7; no reliable D call. CDR1 is SGHTA, CDR2 FQGNSA, per germline. V shed 4 bases and J shed 2 bases, with 18 bases lying between them. CDR3 length: 16 amino acids. CDR3 in DNA: TGTGCCAGCAGCTCCTCTTGGGATCAATTAACCTACGAGCAGTACTTC. It encodes CASSSSWDQLTYEQYF.

This clone was picked up a small number of times. This sequence joins TRBV7-2 and TRBJ1-3; D gene ambiguous. Germline CDR1 is SGHTA and CDR2 is FQGNSA. The CDR3 loop spans 13 amino acids. V was clipped by 4 bases and J by 1 base, with 5 bases between them. The chain's CDR3 is CASSSQSGNTIYF. CDR3 coding DNA: TGTGCCAGCAGCTCCCAATCTGGAAACACCATATATTTT. Full variable domain (outside the CDR3, taken from reference TRBV7-2 and TRBJ1-3): GAGVSQSPSNKVTEKGKDVELRCDPISGHTALYWYRQSLGQGLEFLIYFQGNSAPDKSGLPSDRFSAERTGGSVSTLTIQRTQQEDSAVYLCASSSQSGNTIYFGEGSWLTVV.

The genes are TRBV5-6 and TRBJ2-3, with D perhaps matching TRBD1 (6 bases). V gave up 4 bases and J gave up 4 bases, with 19 bases separating them. CDR1 and CDR2 (germline): SGHDT, YYEEEE. The CDR3 length is 16 residues. In nucleotides, the CDR3 is TGTGCCAGCAGCCCGAACGGGGACATATACGCAGATACGCAGTATTTT. It translates to CASSPNGDIYADTQYF. The whole variable domain, filled in from reference TRBV5-6 and TRBJ2-3, reads DAGVTQSPTHLIKTRGQQVTLRCSPKSGHDTVSWYQQALGQGPQFIFQYYEEEERQRGNFPDRFSGHQFPNYSSELNVNALLLGDSALYLCASSPNGDIYADTQYFGPGTRLTVL.

The chain is built from TRBV5-5 and TRBJ2-3, with D perhaps matching TRBD2 (6 bases). CDR3 length: 14 residues. Germline lookup yields CDR1 SGHKS and CDR2 YYEKEE (reference sequence). Trimming cost V 6 bases and J 4 bases, with 15 bases left between them. CDR3 sequence: CASIPLGRPDTQYF. CDR3 nucleotides: TGTGCCAGCATCCCGCTGGGGAGGCCAGATACGCAGTATTTT.

The chain couples TRBV5-1 to TRBJ2-1; no clear D gene. The germline CDR1 and CDR2 sequences are SGHRS and YFSETQ. The CDR3 loop spans 13 amino acids. Trimming stripped 4 bases from V and 1 base from J, with 6 bases between. The CDR3 here is CASSPGSYNEQFF. CDR3 nucleotide sequence: TGCGCCAGCAGCCCAGGATCCTACAATGAGCAGTTCTTC.

J is TRBJ2-7 and V is TRBV6-6, with D possibly being TRBD2 (5 bases). Trimming took off 2 bases at V and 5 bases at J, with 16 bases between the two ends. CDR1 and CDR2 from the germline V gene are MNHNY and SVGAGI (reference sequence). There are 15 residues in the CDR3. CDR3 nucleotides: TGTGCCAGCAGTTACGGATATCTCGGGGATAACGAGCAGTACTTC. It specifies CASSYGYLGDNEQYF.

This sequence joins TRBV27 and TRBJ2-3, with TRBD1 matching 9 bases. This CDR3 has 14 residues. J lost 6 bases, V lost 5 bases, and 6 bases had no gene match. Germline V gene sequence: CDR1 MNHEY, CDR2 SMNVEV (reference sequence). For the CDR3, the DNA is TGTGCCAGCAGTACGGGACAGGGATTTGATACGCAGTATTTT. Amino acid sequence: CASSTGQGFDTQYF.

V gene TRBV5-4 combines with J gene TRBJ2-7; no definite D call. Trimming cost V 4 bases and J 0 bases, with 14 bases left between them. Germline-derived CDR1 and CDR2 are SGHNT and YYREEE (reference sequence). This CDR3 is 15 amino acids long. The DNA of the CDR3 is TGTGCCAGCAGCCAAGGGCAGGCGCTCTCCTACGAGCAGTACTTC. Residues: CASSQGQALSYEQYF.

This clone was observed a few times. The gene calls are TRBV30 and TRBJ2-3; D is possibly TRBD2 (6 bases). Germline-derived CDR1 and CDR2 are GTSNPN and SVGIG (reference sequence). The ends were cut back, 5 bases at V and 6 bases at J, with 15 bases in the middle. This CDR3 has 13 residues. This CDR3 reads CAWAGTSRDTQYF. The CDR3 region has the DNA TGTGCCTGGGCCGGGACTTCAAGGGATACGCAGTATTTT. Supplemented by reference TRBV30 and TRBJ2-3, the full variable domain reads SQTIHQWPATLVQPVGSPLSLECTVEGTSNPNLYWYRQAAGRGLQLLFYSVGIGQISSEVPQNLSASRPQDRQFILSSKKLLLSDSGFYLCAWAGTSRDTQYFGPGTRLTVL.

This chain joins TRBV7-3 and TRBJ2-3; 11 nucleotides agree with TRBD2. Germline V gene sequence: CDR1 SGHTA, CDR2 FQGTGA. This CDR3 has 15 residues. V shed 3 bases, J shed 3 bases, and the junction held 2 bases outside the gene matches. CDR3 region: CASSLGLAETDTQYF. CDR3 sequence (DNA): TGTGCCAGCAGCTTGGGACTAGCGGAAACAGATACGCAGTATTTT.

V gene TRBV4-3 combines with J gene TRBJ2-7; no definite D call. Trimming took off 3 bases at V and 1 base at J, with 7 bases between the two ends. This CDR3 contains 13 residues. Germline CDR1 is LGHNA and CDR2 is YSLEER. CDR3 loop: CASSQVLSYEQYF. For the CDR3, the DNA is TGCGCCAGCAGCCAGGTACTGTCCTACGAGCAGTACTTC.

The chain uses TRBV19 and TRBJ2-2; 7 bases map to TRBD1. CDR1 is LNHDA and CDR2 is SQIVND in the germline V gene (reference sequence). The CDR3 runs to 15 residues. With V trimmed by 3 bases and J by 5 bases, 6 bases remained unmatched. Written as DNA, the CDR3 is TGTGCCAGTAGTATGGTCACAGGGGCGACCGGGGAGCTGTTTTTT. This translates into CASSMVTGATGELFF.

In nucleotides, the CDR3 is TGTGCCAGCAGTTTCAGGGGATTTTCCTACAATGAGCAGTTCTTC. Amino acids: CASSFRGFSYNEQFF. This chain connects TRBV28 to TRBJ2-1; TRBD1 might be the D (6 bases). Per germline, CDR1 MDHEN and CDR2 SYDVKM. CDR3 length: 15 amino acids. V was cut by 3 bases and J by 1 base, with 10 bases left in between.

This chain joins TRBV5-6 and TRBJ2-3, with 7 positions matching TRBD2. In germline, CDR1 is SGHDT, CDR2 YYEEEE. This CDR3 contains 15 residues. The V segment lost 4 bases and the J segment 6 bases; nucleotides outside the gene matches: 11. CDR3 in amino acids: CASSLTAGRADTQYF. CDR3 DNA sequence: TGTGCCAGCAGCCTTACAGCGGGAAGGGCTGATACGCAGTATTTT.

This clone was counted once. The V gene is TRBV4-1, the J gene TRBJ1-5, with D possibly being TRBD1 (6 bases). Germline V gene lookup returns CDR1 MGHRA and CDR2 YSYEKL. This CDR3 has 16 residues. V gave up 0 bases and J gave up 7 bases, with 16 bases separating them. The CDR3 nucleotides read TGCGCCAGCAGCCAAGATGGTAAGGGGGTCGGGCAGCCCCAGCATTTT. This encodes CASSQDGKGVGQPQHF.

The V gene is TRBV4-1, the J gene TRBJ1-1; possible D gene TRBD1, 6 bases. The CDR3 has 12 amino acids. Trimming cost V 2 bases and J 11 bases, with 12 bases left between them. CDR1 is MGHRA and CDR2 is YSYEKL in the germline V gene. The CDR3 DNA sequence: TGCGCCAGCAGCCAACCATACAGGGTTGCTTTCTTT. Protein: CASSQPYRVAFF.

This chain uses TRBV10-3 with TRBJ2-7; 10 bases fit TRBD2. This CDR3 is built from 14 residues. The J segment lost 2 bases and the V segment lost 11 bases, leaving 9 bases of the junction unmatched. Germline CDR1 is ENHRY and CDR2 is SYGVKD. The CDR3 bases are TGTGCCGCCTCTTGGACTAGCGGTGCCTACGAGCAGTACTTC. This translates into CAASWTSGAYEQYF.